These 14 T cell receptor beta chains originate from one sample sequenced in a study of T cell changes during pregnancy in multiple sclerosis. The protocol was immunoSEQ multiplex PCR, while the TCRdb copy is restricted to in-frame clones and leaves out a portion. Of 26,000 or so clones in the sample, roughly 89% were seen once. This specimen was CD4+ T cells from peripheral blood mononuclear cells, taken in the first trimester of pregnancy. These receptors came from a female donor in good health, enrolled as a control in a pregnancy study.

The chain couples TRBV20-1 to TRBJ1-2; unclear D gene. Germline V gene lookup returns CDR1 DFQATT and CDR2 SNEGSKA (reference sequence). The CDR3 spans 11 residues. V gave up 8 bases and J gave up 6 bases, with 13 bases separating them. CDR3: CSFDRQDGYTF. Here the CDR3 DNA reads TGCAGTTTCGACCGTCAGGATGGCTACACCTTC.

This clone appeared a few times. The chain combines TRBV6-5 with TRBJ1-2, with TRBD1 matching over 10 bases. Germline CDR1 MNHEY, CDR2 SVGAGI. The CDR3 extends over 13 amino acids. The junction had 5 bases not matched to a gene; V was cut back by 6 bases and J by 7 bases. The CDR3 loop reads CASRLGQGGGYTF. DNA of the CDR3: TGTGCCAGCAGACTCGGACAGGGGGGTGGCTACACCTTC.

This clone was detected only a few times. This rearrangement joins TRBV9 to TRBJ2-3; TRBD1 matches at 10 bases. This CDR3 contains 16 residues. Germline values: CDR1 SGDLS, CDR2 YYNGEE. V trimming: 3 bases; J trimming: 4 bases; junction bases outside the gene matches: 8. DNA of the CDR3: TGTGCCAGCAGCGAAAGGGGGGACAGGGGACCAGATACGCAGTATTTT. Translating it yields CASSERGDRGPDTQYF.

V usage is TRBV19 and J usage is TRBJ1-5, with TRBD1 matching over 9 bases. Germline V gene data show CDR1 as LNHDA and CDR2 as SQIVND (reference sequence). The CDR3 consists of 16 residues. J gave up 1 base and V 4 bases, and 5 bases lay outside the gene matches. CDR3 nucleotides: TGTGCCAGTAGTAGCCCGGGACAGGGAAGCAATCAGCCCCAGCATTTT. Translation: CASSSPGQGSNQPQHF.

CDR3 residues: CASSLVGGNTEAFF. CDR3 coding DNA: TGTGCCAGCAGCTTAGTAGGGGGGAACACTGAAGCTTTCTTT. The chain has TRBV7-8 and TRBJ1-1; weak D call: TRBD1 (6 bases). The ends were cut back, 1 base at V and 1 base at J, with 7 bases in the middle. Germline loops: CDR1 SGHVS, CDR2 FQNEAQ. The CDR3 extends over 14 amino acids. Supplemented by reference TRBV7-8 and TRBJ1-1, the full variable domain reads GAGVSQSPRYKVAKRGQDVALRCDPISGHVSLFWYQQALGQGPEFLTYFQNEAQLDKSGLPSDRFFAERPEGSVSTLKIQRTQQEDSAVYLCASSLVGGNTEAFFGQGTRLTVV.

The chain uses TRBV27 and TRBJ1-5; a possible D gene is TRBD1 (6 bases). The germline CDR1 and CDR2 sequences are MNHEY and SMNVEV (reference sequence). The CDR3 runs to 16 residues. Trimming took off 3 bases at V and 3 bases at J, with 15 bases between the two ends. CDR3 protein: CASSFNRVSPNQPQHF. CDR3 nucleotide sequence: TGTGCCAGCAGTTTCAACAGGGTTAGTCCCAATCAGCCCCAGCATTTT.

V usage is TRBV12-2 and J usage is TRBJ2-5; the listed D gene, TRBD2, was not tested against the DNA. TRBV12-2 is flagged as a pseudogene. The CDR3 has 18 residues. The CDR3 region is CASRPTFWGTSGEETQYF. The CDR3 coding sequence is TGTGCAAGTCGCCCAACCTTTTGGGGGACTAGCGGGGAGGAGACCCAGTACTTC.

The V gene is TRBV25-1, the J gene TRBJ1-2; a possible D gene is TRBD1 (6 bases). Trimming pared 0 bases from V and 5 bases from J, leaving 22 bases between. The CDR3 runs 18 residues. CDR1 MGHDK and CDR2 SYGVNS come from the germline V gene. In DNA form, the CDR3 reads TGTGCCAGCAGTGAATATTTCTCAGGGGCCGATCCCGATTATGGCTACACCTTC. As protein: CASSEYFSGADPDYGYTF.

This sequence joins TRBV7-2 and TRBJ2-7, with 7 bases that match TRBD2. Germline CDR1 SGHTA, CDR2 FQGNSA. CDR3 size: 18 residues. Losses at the gene ends were 5 bases for V and 3 bases for J; bases not matched to a gene: 19. The CDR3 bases are TGTGCCAGCAGCCACCAGCCCCCCCTAGCGGAGGTAGGCTACGAGCAGTACTTC. As protein: CASSHQPPLAEVGYEQYF.

The chain has TRBV9 and TRBJ2-2, with a possible D match to TRBD2 (6 bases). V was pared by 3 bases and J by 6 bases, with 18 bases between. Germline V gene lookup returns CDR1 SGDLS and CDR2 YYNGEE. The CDR3 has 16 amino acids. The CDR3 reads CASSAVQGLHAGELFF. As DNA, the CDR3 is TGTGCCAGCAGCGCTGTTCAGGGACTTCACGCCGGGGAGCTGTTTTTT.

This clone appeared once. The chain combines TRBV6-6 with TRBJ1-4; D is possibly TRBD1 (6 bases). The CDR3 has 16 amino acids. V was pared by 7 bases and J by 3 bases, with 18 bases between. Germline V gene data show CDR1 as MNHNY and CDR2 as SVGAGI (reference sequence). CDR3 loop: CASTTSTGSANEKLFF. In nucleotides, the CDR3 is TGTGCCAGCACAACGTCTACAGGGTCCGCTAATGAAAAACTGTTTTTT.

This chain's CDR3 is CASSLGGYEQFF. The CDR3 DNA follows: TGTGCCAGCAGCTTGGGAGGTTATGAGCAGTTCTTC. V is TRBV5-6 and J is TRBJ2-1; D unclear. CDR3 length equals 12 residues. The V gene lost 0 bases and the J gene lost 8 bases, with 6 bases spanning the gap. Germline lookup yields CDR1 SGHDT and CDR2 YYEEEE.

V is TRBV6-6 and J is TRBJ1-1; D unresolved. Germline V gene lookup returns CDR1 MNHNY and CDR2 SVGAGI (reference sequence). CDR3 length equals 13 residues. Trimming cost V 0 bases and J 5 bases, with 7 bases left between them. The CDR3 nucleotides are TGTGCCAGCAGTTACTCGATCCAGACTGAAGCTTTCTTT. This encodes CASSYSIQTEAFF.

The V call is TRBV5-1, the J call TRBJ2-3, with 12 positions matching TRBD2. CDR1 and CDR2 from the germline V gene are SGHRS and YFSETQ. The CDR3 has 16 residues. V gave up 2 bases and J gave up 2 bases; unmatched junction bases: 3. The CDR3 spells CASSFLAGGDTDTQYF. In nucleotides, the CDR3 is TGCGCCAGCAGCTTTCTAGCGGGGGGGGACACAGATACGCAGTATTTT.